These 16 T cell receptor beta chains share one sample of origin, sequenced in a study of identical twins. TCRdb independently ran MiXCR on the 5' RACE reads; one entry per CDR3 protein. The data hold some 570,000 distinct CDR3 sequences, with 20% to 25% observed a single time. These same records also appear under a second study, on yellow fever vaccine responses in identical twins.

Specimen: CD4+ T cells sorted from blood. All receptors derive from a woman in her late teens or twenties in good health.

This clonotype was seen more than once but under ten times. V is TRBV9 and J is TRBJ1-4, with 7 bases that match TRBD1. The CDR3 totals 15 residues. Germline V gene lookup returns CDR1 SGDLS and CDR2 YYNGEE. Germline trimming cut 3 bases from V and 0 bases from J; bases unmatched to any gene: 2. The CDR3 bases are TGTGCCAGCAGCGGAGGGACAGCAACTAATGAAAAACTGTTTTTT. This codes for CASSGGTATNEKLFF.

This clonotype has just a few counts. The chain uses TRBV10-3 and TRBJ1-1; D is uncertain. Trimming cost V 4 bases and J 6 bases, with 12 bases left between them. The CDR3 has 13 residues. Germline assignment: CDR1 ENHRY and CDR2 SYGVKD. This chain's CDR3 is CAISAGEVAEAFF. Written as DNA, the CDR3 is TGTGCCATCAGTGCGGGTGAAGTGGCTGAAGCTTTCTTT.

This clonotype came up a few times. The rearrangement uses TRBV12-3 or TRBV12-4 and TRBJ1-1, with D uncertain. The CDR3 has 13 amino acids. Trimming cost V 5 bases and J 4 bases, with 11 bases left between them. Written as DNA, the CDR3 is TGTGCCAGCAGTACAACAAAGGGCACTGAAGCTTTCTTT. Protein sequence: CASSTTKGTEAFF.

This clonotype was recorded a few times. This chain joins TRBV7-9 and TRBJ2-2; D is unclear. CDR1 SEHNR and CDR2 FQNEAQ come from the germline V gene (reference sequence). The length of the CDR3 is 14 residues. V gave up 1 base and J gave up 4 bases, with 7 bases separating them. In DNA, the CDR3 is TGTGCCAGCAGCTTAGGTCTTCGCACCGGGGAGCTGTTTTTT. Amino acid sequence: CASSLGLRTGELFF. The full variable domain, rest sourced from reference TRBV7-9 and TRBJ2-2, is DTGVSQNPRHKITKRGQNVTFRCDPISEHNRLYWYRQTLGQGPEFLTYFQNEAQLEKSRLLSDRFSAERPKGSFSTLEIQRTEQGDSAMYLCASSLGLRTGELFFGEGSRLTVL.

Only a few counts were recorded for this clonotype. CDR3 sequence: CASSPQTGNPPNNEQFF. CDR3 DNA sequence: TGTGCCAGCAGCCCCCAGACAGGGAACCCTCCCAACAATGAGCAGTTCTTC. This chain joins TRBV3-1 and TRBJ2-1; 7 positions match TRBD1. The trim removed 4 bases at V and 5 bases at J, leaving 14 bases unmatched. The germline V gene encodes CDR1 LGHDT and CDR2 YNNKEL (reference sequence). CDR3 length equals 17 residues.

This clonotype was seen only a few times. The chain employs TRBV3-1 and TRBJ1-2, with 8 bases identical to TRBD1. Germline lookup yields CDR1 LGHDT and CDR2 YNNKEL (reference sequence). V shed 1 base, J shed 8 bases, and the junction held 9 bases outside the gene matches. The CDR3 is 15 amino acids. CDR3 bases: TGTGCCAGCAGCCAAGGGACGGACAGGGTGTCCGGCTACACCTTC. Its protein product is CASSQGTDRVSGYTF.

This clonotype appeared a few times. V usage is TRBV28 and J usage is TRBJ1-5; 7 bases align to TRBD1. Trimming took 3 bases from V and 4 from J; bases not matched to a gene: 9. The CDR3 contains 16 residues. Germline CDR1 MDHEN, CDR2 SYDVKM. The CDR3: CASSFLGGAPNQPQHF. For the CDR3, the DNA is TGTGCCAGCAGTTTTTTAGGGGGCGCCCCTAATCAGCCCCAGCATTTT.

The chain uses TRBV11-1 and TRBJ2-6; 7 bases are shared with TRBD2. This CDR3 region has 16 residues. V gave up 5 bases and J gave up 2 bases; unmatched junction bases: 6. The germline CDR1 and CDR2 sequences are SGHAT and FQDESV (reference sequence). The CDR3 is CASSASGLAGANVLTF. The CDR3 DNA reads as TGTGCCAGCAGCGCTTCAGGACTAGCTGGGGCCAACGTCCTGACTTTC.

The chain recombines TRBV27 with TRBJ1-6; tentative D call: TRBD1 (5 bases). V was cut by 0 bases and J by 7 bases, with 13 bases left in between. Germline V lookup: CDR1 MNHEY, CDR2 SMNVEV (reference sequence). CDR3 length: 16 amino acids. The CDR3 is CASSLSVAKGNSPLHF. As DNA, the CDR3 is TGTGCCAGCAGTTTATCGGTGGCAAAGGGGAATTCACCCCTCCACTTT.

The CDR3 spells CSARATGGGIEQYF. The CDR3 DNA reads TGCAGTGCTAGAGCTACAGGGGGGGGTATCGAGCAGTACTTC. V is TRBV20-1 and J is TRBJ2-7; perhaps TRBD1 as D (8 bases). The germline V gene encodes CDR1 DFQATT and CDR2 SNEGSKA (reference sequence). Trimming took off 1 base at V and 6 bases at J, with 16 bases between the two ends. The CDR3 contains 14 residues.

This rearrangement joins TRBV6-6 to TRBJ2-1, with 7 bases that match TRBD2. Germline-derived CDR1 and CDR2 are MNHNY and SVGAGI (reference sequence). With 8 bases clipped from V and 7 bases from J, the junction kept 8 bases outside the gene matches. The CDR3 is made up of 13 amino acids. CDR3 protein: CASHPRRGNEQFF. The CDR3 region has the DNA TGTGCCAGCCACCCCCGGCGGGGGAATGAGCAGTTCTTC.

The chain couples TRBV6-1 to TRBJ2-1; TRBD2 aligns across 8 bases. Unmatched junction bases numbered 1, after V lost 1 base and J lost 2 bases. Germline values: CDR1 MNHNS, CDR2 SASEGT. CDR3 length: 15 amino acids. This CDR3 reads CASSEERGPYNEQFF. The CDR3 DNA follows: TGTGCCAGCAGTGAAGAGCGGGGGCCCTACAATGAGCAGTTCTTC.

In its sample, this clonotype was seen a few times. This CDR3 reads CASSPQPDHSYEQYF. As DNA, the CDR3 is TGTGCCAGCAGCCCCCAACCGGACCACTCCTACGAGCAGTACTTC. This chain uses TRBV5-6 with TRBJ2-7; no definite D call. The germline V and J ends were trimmed by 4 bases and 0 bases, with 14 bases remaining between them. The germline CDR1 and CDR2 sequences are SGHDT and YYEEEE. The CDR3 sequence is 15 residues long.

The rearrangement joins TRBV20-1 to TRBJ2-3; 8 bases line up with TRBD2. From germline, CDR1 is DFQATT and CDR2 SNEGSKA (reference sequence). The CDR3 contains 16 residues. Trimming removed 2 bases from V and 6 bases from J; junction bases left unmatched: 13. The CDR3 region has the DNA TGCAGTGCTAGATACCAGAGCGGGGGAACCGGGGATACGCAGTATTTT. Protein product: CSARYQSGGTGDTQYF.

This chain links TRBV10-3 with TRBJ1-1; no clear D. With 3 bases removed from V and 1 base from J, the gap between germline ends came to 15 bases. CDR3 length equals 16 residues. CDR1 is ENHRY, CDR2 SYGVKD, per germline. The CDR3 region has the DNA TGTGCCATCAGTGAACTGGGTATATCACCGAACACTGAAGCTTTCTTT. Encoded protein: CAISELGISPNTEAFF.

The CDR3 DNA follows: TGCAGTGCTTCCTTAGCGGGGGGTCCCCGGGAGCAGTACGTC. It specifies CSASLAGGPREQYV. The chain recombines TRBV20-1 with TRBJ2-7; 10 bases align to TRBD2. Germline trimming cut 5 bases from V and 7 bases from J; bases unmatched to any gene: 11. Germline loops: CDR1 DFQATT, CDR2 SNEGSKA (reference sequence). The CDR3 consists of 14 residues.